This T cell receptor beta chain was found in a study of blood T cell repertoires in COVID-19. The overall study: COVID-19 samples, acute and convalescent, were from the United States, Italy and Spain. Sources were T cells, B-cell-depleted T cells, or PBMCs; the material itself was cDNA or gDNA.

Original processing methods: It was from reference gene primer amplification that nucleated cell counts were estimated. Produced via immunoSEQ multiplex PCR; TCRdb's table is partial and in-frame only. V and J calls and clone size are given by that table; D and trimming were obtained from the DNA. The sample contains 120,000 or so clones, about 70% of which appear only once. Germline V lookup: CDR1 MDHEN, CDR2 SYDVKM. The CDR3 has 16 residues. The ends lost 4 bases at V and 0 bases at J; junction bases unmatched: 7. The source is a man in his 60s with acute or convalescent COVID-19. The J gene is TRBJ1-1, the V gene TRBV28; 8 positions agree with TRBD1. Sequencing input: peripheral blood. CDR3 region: CASSSGQGKMNTEAFF. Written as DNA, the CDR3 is TGTGCCAGCAGTTCCGGACAGGGAAAAATGAACACTGAAGCTTTCTTT. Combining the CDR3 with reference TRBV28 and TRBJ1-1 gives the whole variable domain DVKVTQSSRYLVKRTGEKVFLECVQDMDHENMFWYRQDPGLGLRLIYFSYDVKMKEKGDIPEGYSVSREKKERFSLILESASTNQTSMYLCASSSGQGKMNTEAFFGQGTRLTVV.